Only a few counts were recorded for the clone carrying this T cell receptor (beta chain). This entry comes from a study of CD8+ T cells in alopecia areata. Lesional scalp punch biopsies and peripheral blood came from alopecia areata patients. RNA extraction and reverse transcription yielded cDNA as sequencing template. Sequencing was performed with immunoSEQ multiplex PCR; in TCRdb, only in-frame clones are kept and a portion is missing. The sample lists more than 9,500 clones, approximately 53% seen once, with about an eighth in the top ten. CDR1 SQVTM and CDR2 ANQGSEA come from the germline V gene. There are 13 residues in the CDR3. With V trimmed by 0 bases and J by 8 bases, 4 bases remained unmatched.

The receptor's source is a human donor with alopecia areata. The rearrangement joins TRBV29-1 to TRBJ2-1; 7 bases align to TRBD2. The sample comprised skin. The DNA of the CDR3 is TGCAGCGTTGAAGAGGGACTATCCGATGAGCAGTTCTTC. It translates to CSVEEGLSDEQFF.